Below, 23 T cell receptor beta chains from the same sample are listed, as sequenced in a study of tissue T cells after allogeneic stem cell transplantation. Profiled with immunoSEQ multiplex PCR; TCRdb holds only in-frame clones, not every one. The sample contains 6,000 or so clones, approximately 50% of which appear only once. Time point indicated: mouse harvest day 7 after allogeneic transplant. The graft held 10^6 splenic CD5+ T cells and 10^7 T-cell-depleted bone marrow cells. The sequencing input was gut tissue. The receptors derive from a female BALB/c mouse given C57BL/6 T cells with graft-versus-host disease after an allogeneic hematopoietic cell transplant.

This clone was seen a handful of times. Here the gene names and germline are mouse. The read falls 1 residue short of the CDR3 end, and the missing part is taken from the germline J gene. The chain uses TRBV29 and TRBJ2-5; D not resolved. This CDR3 has 14 amino acids. Trimming stripped 0 bases from V and 3 bases from J, with 7 bases between. The germline V gene encodes CDR1 MSHET and CDR2 SYDVDS. The chain's CDR3 is CASSLSTRQDTQYF. The covered CDR3 bases are TGTGCTAGCAGTTTATCGACGCGTCAAGACACCCAGTAC.

The table lists this clone with a count of one. Genes here carry mouse names. Coverage ceases 1 residue before the CDR3 finishes, and the germline J gene fills in the end. The chain uses TRBV26 and TRBJ2-3; D could derive from TRBD1 or TRBD2 (5 bases each). CDR3 length: 15 residues. Germline V gene sequence: CDR1 KGHPV, CDR2 FQNQEV (reference sequence). V was clipped by 0 bases and J by 0 bases, with 7 bases between them. CDR3 DNA (partial): TGTGCCAGCAGTCTGTCTGGGGCGAGTGCAGAAACGCTGTAT. The encoded protein is CASSLSGASAETLY. The whole CDR3 protein is CASSLSGASAETLYF.

Comments on this clone: Gene names are the mouse ones. The CDR3 end falls 1 residue outside the read, so it is completed with the germline J gene. The chain links TRBV3 to TRBJ1-6, with unresolved D. TRBJ1-6 carries the ORF label, with uncertain function. Trimming removed 1 base at V and 0 bases at J, with 7 bases between. The CDR3 consists of 16 residues. CDR1 and CDR2 (germline): SNHLY, FYNGKV (reference sequence). The CDR3 is CASSLETISYNSPLYF. CDR3 DNA, as far as it was read: TGTGCCAGCAGCTTAGAGACAATTTCCTATAATTCGCCCCTCTAC.

A few counts support this clone. Mouse germline and gene names are used. Here the CDR3 reads CASRRGQGRGNTLYF. The CDR3 bases that were read are TGTGCCAGCAGGCGTGGACAGGGAAGAGGAAATACGCTCTAT. The chain combines TRBV26 with TRBJ1-3; 8 positions agree with TRBD1. The sequenced fragment ends 1 residue before the CDR3 boundary, so the rest is inferred from the germline J gene. Unmatched junction bases numbered 8, after V lost 6 bases and J lost 4 bases. Germline values: CDR1 KGHPV, CDR2 FQNQEV (reference sequence). This CDR3 spans 15 amino acids. The full variable domain, its missing parts supplied by reference TRBV26 and TRBJ1-3, is NSKVIQTPRYLVKGQGQKAKMRCIPEKGHPVVFWYQQNKNNEFKFLINFQNQEVLQQIDMTEKRFSAECPSNSPCSLEIQSSEAGDSALYLCASRRGQGRGNTLYFGEGSRLIVV.

In its sample, this clone was seen a few times. Mouse germline and gene names are used. The CDR3 DNA, read in part, is TGTGCCAGCTCTCTCGGGGGGGGGCGCCGAGAACAGTAC. Amino acids: CASSLGGGRREQY. The complete CDR3 protein is CASSLGGGRREQYF. The V gene is TRBV12-2, the J gene TRBJ2-7, with 8 bases aligning to TRBD2. The read terminates 1 residue ahead of where the CDR3 ends, so the germline J gene completes it. The CDR3 spans 14 residues. V was clipped by 0 bases and J by 7 bases; unmatched bases: 7. Per germline, CDR1 SGHLS and CDR2 HYDKME.

This clone has a handful of counts. Each gene name is a mouse one. The DNA read from the CDR3 is TGTGCCAGCAGCAAGACAGGGGGCGGCAACGAAAGATTATTT. Its translation: CASSKTGGGNERLF. The CDR3 reads in full as CASSKTGGGNERLFF. The V gene is TRBV3, the J gene TRBJ1-4; TRBD1 agrees at 10 bases. The sequence runs out 1 residue before the end of the CDR3; the remainder is reconstructed from the germline J gene. The trim removed 5 bases at V and 4 bases at J, leaving 4 bases unmatched. Germline V gene data show CDR1 as SNHLY and CDR2 as FYNGKV (reference sequence). This CDR3 is built from 15 residues.

This clone was recorded a few times. Genes and germline come from the mouse. The CDR3 extends 1 residue past the end of the read, so its final part is completed from the germline J gene. The chain is built from TRBV26 and TRBJ1-4, with D unclear. The V gene lost 6 bases and the J gene lost 0 bases, with 8 bases spanning the gap. Germline loops: CDR1 KGHPV, CDR2 FQNQEV (reference sequence). The CDR3 is 14 amino acids. This CDR3 is CASRRQFSNERLFF. CDR3 DNA (partial): TGTGCCAGCAGACGACAATTTTCCAACGAAAGATTATTT.

Note on this clone: The gene symbols are mouse symbols. The read stops 1 residue short of the end of the CDR3; the missing end is completed from the germline J gene. This rearrangement joins TRBV13-2 to TRBJ1-3, with 9 bases aligning to TRBD1. Trimming took 2 bases from V and 2 from J; bases not matched to a gene: 2. This CDR3 is 15 amino acids long. CDR1 and CDR2 (germline): NNHNN, SYGAGS (reference sequence). The CDR3 bases that were read are TGTGCCAGCGGTGAAACAGGGGGCGCTGGAAATACGCTCTAT. Its translation: CASGETGGAGNTLY. In full, the CDR3 reads CASGETGGAGNTLYF.

In regard to this clone: Gene names are mouse gene names. The DNA ends 1 residue before the CDR3 does, and the rest of the CDR3 is filled in from the germline J gene. The V gene is TRBV12-2, the J gene TRBJ2-2; 12 bases fit TRBD2. CDR3 size: 16 residues. V was pared by 4 bases and J by 1 base, with 3 bases of the junction left unmatched. From germline, CDR1 is SGHLS and CDR2 HYDKME. This chain's CDR3 is CASSPGLGGNTGQLYF. The sequenced part of the CDR3 DNA is TGTGCCAGCTCCCCGGGACTGGGGGGAAACACCGGGCAGCTCTAC.

With respect to this clone: Here the gene names and germline are mouse. The DNA ends 1 residue before the CDR3 does, and the rest of the CDR3 is filled in from the germline J gene. V gene TRBV19 combines with J gene TRBJ2-4, with a tentative D call TRBD2 (6 bases). The V end was cut by 0 bases, the J end by 2 bases, with 7 bases between. Germline V lookup: CDR1 FNHDT, CDR2 SITEND (reference sequence). The CDR3 covers 14 residues. CDR3 loop: CASSIGGVQNTLYF. The DNA read from the CDR3 is TGTGCCAGCAGTATAGGGGGGGTTCAAAACACCTTGTAC.

To note about this clone: Germline and genes here are mouse. With the read ending 1 residue before the CDR3 end, the germline J gene is used to fill in that end. The chain combines TRBV5 with TRBJ2-7; 12 positions match TRBD2. V gave up 4 bases and J gave up 7 bases; unmatched junction bases: 8. The germline V gene has CDR1 LGHNA and CDR2 YNLKQL (reference sequence). This CDR3 comprises 15 residues. Incomplete CDR3 DNA: TGTGCCAGCAGCCGATCGACTGGGGGGGCGCGAGAACAGTAC. It specifies CASSRSTGGAREQY. The whole CDR3 sequence reads CASSRSTGGAREQYF.

Concerning this clone itself: Gene and germline names: mouse. Read sequence stops 1 residue before the CDR3 end, and the germline J gene provides the missing end. The V call is TRBV26, the J call TRBJ1-4, with D tentatively TRBD1 (5 bases). With 6 bases removed from V and 5 bases from J, the gap between germline ends came to 7 bases. CDR3 length: 12 amino acids. Per germline, CDR1 KGHPV and CDR2 FQNQEV (reference sequence). The sequenced part of the CDR3 DNA is TGTGCCAGCAGAGACAGTAACGAAAGATTATTT. Translating it yields CASRDSNERLF. Given in full, the CDR3 is CASRDSNERLFF.

As to this clone: The gene names given are mouse names. The CDR3 end falls 1 residue outside the read, so it is completed with the germline J gene. The chain links TRBV1 to TRBJ1-4; no firm D call. Germline CDR1 NSQYPW, CDR2 LRSPGD (reference sequence). Between the trimmed V and J ends, which lost 1 base and 0 bases, there was a span of 3 bases. The CDR3 covers 14 residues. The CDR3 sequence is CTCSAGVSNERLFF. CDR3 DNA (partial): TGCACCTGCAGTGCAGGGGTTTCCAACGAAAGATTATTT.

With regard to this clone: Compared with germline, one end of the junction differs, possibly owing to a read error. The listed genes are named as in mouse. The sequenced fragment ends 1 residue before the CDR3 boundary, so the rest is inferred from the germline J gene. The chain uses TRBV26 and TRBJ2-4, with TRBD2 identical over 9 bases. The CDR3 length is 14 residues. CDR1 and CDR2 from the germline V gene are KGHPV and FQNQEV (reference sequence). The covered CDR3 bases are TGTGCCAGCAGTCGACTGGGGGAACAAAACGCCTTGTAC. Its translation: CASSRLGEQNALY. The complete CDR3 sequence is CASSRLGEQNALYF.

Comments on this clone: Any gene name here is a mouse gene name. The CDR3 goes on 1 residue after the read ends, and that part is filled in from the germline J gene. The chain uses TRBV16 and TRBJ2-4; TRBD1 is a possible D gene (5 bases). The CDR3 length is 13 residues. Trimming cost V 1 base and J 5 bases, with 7 bases left between them. Germline CDR1 and CDR2: SGHSA and FRNQAP. CDR3 DNA (partial): TGTGCAAGCAGCTTAGTAGACAGAAACACCTTGTAC. Its protein product is CASSLVDRNTLY. The entire CDR3 protein is CASSLVDRNTLYF.

In the case of this clone: Germline and genes: mouse. The read halts 1 residue ahead of the CDR3 end, with the missing end drawn from the germline J gene. The V gene is TRBV26, the J gene TRBJ1-1, with a tentative D call TRBD1 (6 bases). The CDR3 extends over 11 amino acids. Germline CDR1 and CDR2: KGHPV and FQNQEV (reference sequence). V gave up 2 bases and J gave up 9 bases, with 7 bases separating them. Partial CDR3 DNA: TGTGCCAGCAGTCTGGACAGGAAAGTCTTC. Encoded protein: CASSLDRKVF. The entire CDR3 protein is CASSLDRKVFF.

Of note for this clone: Germline and genes: mouse. The CDR3 extends 1 residue past the end of the read, so its final part is completed from the germline J gene. The V and J genes are TRBV26 and TRBJ1-6; D is possibly TRBD1 (6 bases). TRBJ1-6 is designated an ORF whose function remains uncertain. Trimming left V 4 bases short and J 0 bases short, with 7 bases between. Germline V lookup: CDR1 KGHPV, CDR2 FQNQEV (reference sequence). The CDR3 is 15 amino acids. CDR3 protein: CASSPQGSYNSPLYF. Incomplete CDR3 DNA: TGTGCCAGCAGTCCACAGGGTTCCTATAATTCGCCCCTCTAC.

With regard to this clone: The junction differs from germline at one of its ends, possibly a read error. Gene names and germline refer to mouse. The read gets to within 1 residue of the CDR3 end, and the germline J gene fills in the rest. The rearrangement uses TRBV29 and TRBJ2-5, with TRBD1 as a possible D gene (6 bases). From germline, CDR1 is MSHET and CDR2 SYDVDS. CDR3 length equals 15 residues. CDR3 DNA (partial): TGTGCTAGCGGTTTATTGAGGGACATCCAGGACACCCAGTAC. Its translation is CASGLLRDIQDTQY. The full CDR3 reads CASGLLRDIQDTQYF.

This clone was seen a handful of times. Gene names denote mouse genes. The DNA ends 1 residue before the CDR3 does, and the rest of the CDR3 is filled in from the germline J gene. The chain carries TRBV3 and TRBJ1-4, with a weak D call TRBD1 (5 bases). Germline CDR1 SNHLY, CDR2 FYNGKV (reference sequence). V shed 5 bases and J shed 0 bases, with 7 bases lying between them. This CDR3 comprises 14 residues. The covered CDR3 bases are TGTGCCAGCAGCGGGACCGTTTCCAACGAAAGATTATTT. This translates into CASSGTVSNERLF. The whole CDR3 sequence reads CASSGTVSNERLFF.

As for this clone: The gene symbols are mouse symbols. The read is 1 residue too short to cover the CDR3 end, so that end is filled in from the germline J gene. V is TRBV15 and J is TRBJ1-1; possible D gene TRBD1, 5 bases. CDR3 length equals 13 residues. The germline CDR1 and CDR2 sequences are SGHND and FRSKSL. V lost 3 bases, J lost 3 bases, and 8 bases lay in between. The CDR3 here is CASSLGGDTEVFF. CDR3 bases read: TGTGCCAGCAGTTTGGGGGGAGACACAGAAGTCTTC.

This clone was picked up a small number of times. Each gene name is a mouse one. The observed sequence ends 1 residue before the CDR3 terminus, with the missing tail filled in from the germline J gene. This chain joins TRBV19 and TRBJ2-4; 7 bases agree with TRBD1. V was clipped by 5 bases and J by 0 bases; unmatched bases: 0. The CDR3 has 13 residues. The germline V gene has CDR1 FNHDT and CDR2 SITEND (reference sequence). CDR3 protein: CASRTGSQNTLYF. CDR3 DNA (partial): TGTGCCAGCAGGACAGGGAGTCAAAACACCTTGTAC.

This clone was found a few times. Any gene name here is a mouse gene name. The read finishes 1 residue shy of the CDR3 end, and the germline J gene is used to complete it. The chain links TRBV12-1 to TRBJ2-2; D perhaps matches TRBD1 (5 bases). V was shortened by 0 bases and J by 0 bases, with 7 bases between the two germline ends. Germline CDR1 reads SGHSN; CDR2 reads HYEKVE. This CDR3 has 15 residues. The CDR3 region is CASSLETANTGQLYF. The CDR3 bases that were read are TGTGCCAGCTCTCTCGAGACAGCAAACACCGGGCAGCTCTAC.

Comments on this clone: Gene labels here are mouse ones. With the read ending 1 residue before the CDR3 end, the germline J gene is used to fill in that end. V usage is TRBV26 and J usage is TRBJ2-7, with D possibly matching TRBD1 (6 bases). The CDR3 sequence is 14 residues long. Germline-derived CDR1 and CDR2 are KGHPV and FQNQEV (reference sequence). V was clipped by 4 bases and J by 0 bases, with 10 bases between them. The part of the CDR3 DNA that was read is TGTGCCAGCAGTCCGGGACATATCTCCTATGAACAGTAC. It translates to CASSPGHISYEQY. The complete CDR3 reads CASSPGHISYEQYF. Full variable domain (rest looked up from reference TRBV26 and TRBJ2-7): NSKVIQTPRYLVKGQGQKAKMRCIPEKGHPVVFWYQQNKNNEFKFLINFQNQEVLQQIDMTEKRFSAECPSNSPCSLEIQSSEAGDSALYLCASSPGHISYEQYFGPGTRLTVL.